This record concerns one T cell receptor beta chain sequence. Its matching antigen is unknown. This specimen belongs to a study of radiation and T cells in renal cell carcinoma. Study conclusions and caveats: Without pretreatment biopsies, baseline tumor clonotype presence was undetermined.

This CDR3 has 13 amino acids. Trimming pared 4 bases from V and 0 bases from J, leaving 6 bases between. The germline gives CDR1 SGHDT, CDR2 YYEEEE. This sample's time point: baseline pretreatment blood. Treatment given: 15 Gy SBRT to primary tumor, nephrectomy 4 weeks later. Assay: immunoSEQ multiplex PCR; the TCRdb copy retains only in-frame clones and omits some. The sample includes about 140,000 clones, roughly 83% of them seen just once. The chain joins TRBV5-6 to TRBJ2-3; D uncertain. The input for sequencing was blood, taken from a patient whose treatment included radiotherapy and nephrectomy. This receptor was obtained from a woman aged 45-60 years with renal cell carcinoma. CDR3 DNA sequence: TGTGCCAGCAGCGGGGTAAGCACAGATACGCAGTATTTT. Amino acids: CASSGVSTDTQYF.